This T cell receptor (beta chain) stems from a study of OX40 agonist ivuxolimab in advanced cancers. The overall study: Therapy given before enrollment (anti-PD-1, anti-PD-L1 or anti-CTLA-4) was allowed, and over 35% had some.

Germline V gene data show CDR1 as SGHAT and CDR2 as FQNNGV. The CDR3 consists of 13 residues. V lost 5 bases and J lost 5, with 11 bases in between. Blood was sampled at baseline, cycle 4 day 1, and cycle 7 day 1. Method: immunoSEQ multiplex PCR; TCRdb's copy keeps in-frame clones and lacks some. Of around 35,000 clones detected, approximately 80% appear once; the ten largest clones hold over 1.2%. The chain recombines TRBV11-2 with TRBJ2-3; tentative D call: TRBD1 (5 bases). The receptor was derived from an adult with an advanced solid tumor such as melanoma, head and neck, liver or kidney cancer. Sequences were derived from CD4+ or CD8+ T cells sorted from blood, sampled in a trial of the OX40 agonist ivuxolimab. The CDR3 DNA follows: TGTGCCAGCAGCATAGGGGCATTAGATACGCAGTATTTT. Encoded protein: CASSIGALDTQYF.